This T cell receptor (beta chain) was captured in a study of neurological immune-mediated disorders. Study-wide results and caveats: The absence of any CDR3 amino acid sequence shared by expanded clones across subjects suggests that repertoires were private in all groups. The highest TCR clonal expansion occurred in HTLV-1-associated myelopathy; multiple sclerosis fell below healthy controls.

Germline V gene lookup returns CDR1 MGHRA and CDR2 YSYEKL. This CDR3 has 17 amino acids. J lost 3 bases, V lost 4 bases, and 8 bases had no gene match. By sample share, this clonotype is medium-sized. The antigen remains unidentified. The cDNA came from 5'RACE, which used 10-nucleotide random UMIs. A single run covered 15-18 subjects with over 180 million TCR-beta sequences. Using its own MiXCR run on the 5' RACE reads, TCRdb lists one record per CDR3 protein. The profile shows some 30,000 distinct CDR3 sequences, over 20% of them singletons. The sequencing input was PBMCs. The chain is built from TRBV4-1 and TRBJ1-4; TRBD1 matches at 10 bases. The clonotype comes from a woman in her fifties or sixties in good health. The CDR3 DNA follows: TGCGCCAGCAGCCGATGGGACAGGGGAAATTCTAATGAAAAACTGTTTTTT. Translation: CASSRWDRGNSNEKLFF.